This TCR beta chain was observed in a study of cytotoxic CD8 clonotypes in ibrutinib-treated CLL. Broader study findings: The public clonotypes identified were infrequent and showed contraction or stability on treatment. Sampling of sustained-remission and progressing patients occurred at differing times. Clonality, elevated at ibrutinib response, dropped back toward baseline at progression. Baseline values of clonality outstripped age-matched healthy donors and followed circulating CD8+ T-cell counts.

Note on this clone: Its antigen is unidentified.

The assay was immunoSEQ multiplex PCR, and TCRdb's table has in-frame clones only and misses some. Of approximately 160,000 clones listed, approximately 90% are singletons. V was shortened by 7 bases and J by 11 bases, with 24 bases between the two germline ends. CDR1 and CDR2 (germline): MNHEY, SVGAGI. The CDR3 consists of 15 residues. The genes are TRBV6-5 and TRBJ1-3; no reliable D call. This clonotype was obtained from a human donor with chronic lymphocytic leukemia. The specimen was PBMCs, collected at disease progression, from a patient treated with ibrutinib. The CDR3 coding sequence is TGTGCCAGCAAAAGGAAGGCAATGGGCTACGGGGCCATATATTTT. Residues: CASKRKAMGYGAIYF.